This T cell receptor (beta chain) derives from a study of blood T cell repertoires in COVID-19. Repertoires were generated with immunoSEQ multiplex PCR, while TCRdb's copy carries only in-frame clones and drops some. The table shows some 100,000 clones, with around nine tenths occurring only once. CDR1 and CDR2 from the germline V gene are SGHRS and YFSETQ. V lost 0 bases to trimming and J lost 6 bases; unmatched junction nucleotides: 4. The CDR3 is 14 residues long. The sequence derives from a man between 50 and 59 years old with acute or convalescent COVID-19. Sequenced material: peripheral blood. The genes are TRBV5-1 and TRBJ1-2; 8 bases match TRBD1. CDR3 bases: TGCGCCAGCAGCTTGGACAGGGGGAGCAATGGCTACACCTTC. The encoded protein is CASSLDRGSNGYTF.